These 5 T cell receptor beta chains were all obtained from the same sample, sequenced in a study of CD8 T cells in Susac syndrome. The RNA, roughly 0.5 to 1 ug, was put through reverse transcription using random hexamers. In TCRdb, the immunoSEQ multiplex PCR reads were re-called with MiXCR into one record per CDR3 protein. The table records 150,000 to 200,000 distinct CDR3 sequences, approximately 95% of them present only once. The specimen was CD4+ T cells from PBMCs. The receptor set was obtained from a human donor with multiple sclerosis.

The rearrangement joins TRBV30 to TRBJ1-4; D is unclear. The CDR3 contains 10 residues. Germline V gene lookup returns CDR1 GTSNPN and CDR2 SVGIG (reference sequence). The CDR3 spells CAFPREKLFF. CDR3 nucleotides: TGTGCTTTCCCCCGTGAAAAACTGTTTTTT. The variable domain in full, with the rest retrieved from reference TRBV30 and TRBJ1-4, is SQTIHQWPATLVQPVGSPLSLECTVEGTSNPNLYWYRQAAGRGLQLLFYSVGIGQISSEVPQNLSASRPQDRQFILSSKKLLLSDSGFYLCAFPREKLFFGSGTQLSVL.

The chain employs TRBV30 and TRBJ1-1; D is uncertain. The germline V gene encodes CDR1 GTSNPN and CDR2 SVGIG (reference sequence). Trimming took off 3 bases at V and 11 bases at J, with 16 bases between the two ends. This CDR3 region has 12 residues. For the CDR3, the DNA is TGTGCCTGGAGCTCGGACCGTTTCGGGGCTTTCTTT. Protein product: CAWSSDRFGAFF.

The chain combines TRBV12-3 or TRBV12-4 with TRBJ2-1; D ambiguous. V gave up 6 bases and J gave up 8 bases, with 20 bases separating them. The CDR3 runs 15 residues. CDR3 in DNA: TGTGCCAGCAGCCTACAATCCCTTTCTTATCATGAGCAGTTCTTC. This codes for CASSLQSLSYHEQFF.

The genes are TRBV5-1 and TRBJ2-2, with 8 bases matching TRBD1. The CDR3 runs to 15 residues. The junction had 2 bases not matched to a gene; V was cut back by 4 bases and J by 0 bases. From germline, CDR1 is SGHRS and CDR2 YFSETQ. The CDR3 sequence: CASSTQGANTGELFF. The CDR3 DNA reads as TGCGCCAGCAGCACACAGGGGGCGAACACCGGGGAGCTGTTTTTT.

The genes are TRBV29-1 and TRBJ1-2; 8 bases match TRBD1. The V gene end was trimmed by 6 bases and the J gene end by 6 bases; junction bases not matched to a gene: 6. The CDR3 loop spans 12 amino acids. CDR1 and CDR2 (germline): SQVTM, ANQGSEA. The DNA for the CDR3 is TGCAGCGTGGTAAGACAGGGGCATGGCTACACCTTC. This encodes CSVVRQGHGYTF.